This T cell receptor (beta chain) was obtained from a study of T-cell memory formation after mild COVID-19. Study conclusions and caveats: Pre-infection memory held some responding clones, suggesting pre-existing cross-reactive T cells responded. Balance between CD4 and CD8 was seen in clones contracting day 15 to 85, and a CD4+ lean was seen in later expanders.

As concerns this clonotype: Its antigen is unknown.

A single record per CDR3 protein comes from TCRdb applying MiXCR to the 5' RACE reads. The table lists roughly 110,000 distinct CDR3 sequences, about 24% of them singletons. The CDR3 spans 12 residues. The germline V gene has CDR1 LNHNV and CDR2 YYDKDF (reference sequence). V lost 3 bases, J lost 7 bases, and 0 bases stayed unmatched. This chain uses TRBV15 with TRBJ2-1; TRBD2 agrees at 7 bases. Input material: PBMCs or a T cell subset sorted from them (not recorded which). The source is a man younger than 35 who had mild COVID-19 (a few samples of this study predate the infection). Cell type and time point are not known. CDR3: CATSRRENEQFF. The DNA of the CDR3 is TGTGCCACCAGCAGGCGGGAGAATGAGCAGTTCTTC.